What follows are 17 T cell receptor beta chains derived from one specimen sequenced in a study of spatial heterogeneity in lung cancer. Each CDR3 protein is one row after TCRdb ran MiXCR on the 5' RACE reads. The repertoire holds around 98,000 distinct CDR3 sequences, roughly a fifth seen once, with 21% in the top ten. Indicated time point: blood at routine non-recurrence follow-up after resection. Sequencing was performed on PBMCs, taken at follow-up. The source is a male donor with early-stage non-small cell lung cancer.

This clonotype came up many times. The J gene is TRBJ2-2, the V gene TRBV5-6, with D maybe TRBD2 (6 bases). Per the germline V gene, CDR1 is SGHDT and CDR2 is YYEEEE. The V and J ends lost 4 bases and 13 bases respectively, with 14 bases between them. This CDR3 region has 12 residues. The CDR3 region is CASSQRTTGLFF. The CDR3 DNA is TGTGCCAGCAGCCAGAGGACTACCGGGCTGTTTTTT.

This clonotype was counted a few times. The chain recombines TRBV20-1 with TRBJ2-2; TRBD2 aligns across 9 bases. Per germline, CDR1 DFQATT and CDR2 SNEGSKA (reference sequence). V lost 3 bases to trimming and J lost 0 bases; unmatched junction nucleotides: 2. The CDR3 covers 15 residues. In DNA form, the CDR3 reads TGCAGTGCTAGCAGCGGGAGGACGAACACCGGGGAGCTGTTTTTT. Protein: CSASSGRTNTGELFF.

This clonotype was counted only a few times. The gene calls are TRBV20-1 and TRBJ2-3; 9 nucleotides agree with TRBD2. CDR1 is DFQATT and CDR2 is SNEGSKA in the germline V gene (reference sequence). Unmatched junction bases numbered 12, after V lost 2 bases and J lost 3 bases. The CDR3 covers 17 residues. In DNA, the CDR3 is TGCAGTGCTAGATTTGGACCAGCGGGGGGCGTTACAGATACGCAGTATTTT. This sequence encodes CSARFGPAGGVTDTQYF.

The chain uses TRBV7-3 and TRBJ1-1, with D possibly being TRBD1 (6 bases). The CDR3 extends over 13 amino acids. V lost 5 bases and J lost 6, with 13 bases in between. Germline CDR1 SGHTA, CDR2 FQGTGA. CDR3: CASSTQQGSEAFF. DNA of the CDR3: TGTGCCAGCAGCACCCAACAGGGTTCTGAAGCTTTCTTT.

This CDR3 is CATGTGSLPQHF. The CDR3 nucleotides are TGTGCCACCGGAACAGGGTCGCTGCCCCAGCATTTT. The V call is TRBV24-1, the J call TRBJ1-5, with a weak D call TRBD1 (6 bases). V was pared by 9 bases and J by 9 bases, with 14 bases between. Germline lookup yields CDR1 KGHDR and CDR2 SFDVKD. The CDR3 totals 12 residues.

This clonotype was seen at least ten times. The chain has TRBV2 and TRBJ1-5; TRBD1 agrees at 7 bases. The CDR3 length is 16 residues. The V segment lost 2 bases and the J segment 6 bases; nucleotides outside the gene matches: 10. CDR1 and CDR2 (germline): SNHLY, FYNNEI. CDR3 coding DNA: TGTGCCAGCAGTGAACTTCCAGGGGGTCAGGGTCAGCCCCAGCATTTT. This codes for CASSELPGGQGQPQHF.

The chain couples TRBV7-2 to TRBJ2-6, with D perhaps TRBD1 (6 bases). The CDR3 runs 17 residues. Germline V gene sequence: CDR1 SGHTA, CDR2 FQGNSA. V gave up 3 bases and J gave up 0 bases, with 12 bases separating them. The CDR3 sequence is CASSLDRPASGANVLTF. The CDR3 region has the DNA TGTGCCAGCAGCTTGGACAGACCGGCCTCTGGGGCCAACGTCCTGACTTTC.

The V and J genes are TRBV27 and TRBJ2-2; TRBD1 matches at 8 bases. Looked up from germline, CDR1 is MNHEY and CDR2 is SMNVEV (reference sequence). J was trimmed by 2 bases and V by 1 base; bases with no gene match: 3. This CDR3 region has 16 residues. The CDR3 DNA is TGTGCCAGCAGTTTATGGGCAGGGGGCAACACCGGGGAGCTGTTTTTT. Translated: CASSLWAGGNTGELFF.

V usage is TRBV5-1 and J usage is TRBJ2-3; D is unresolved. This CDR3 contains 14 residues. Germline CDR1 and CDR2: SGHRS and YFSETQ. Trimming took off 3 bases at V and 5 bases at J, with 13 bases between the two ends. The CDR3 bases are TGCGCCAGCAGCTGGAGTGGGAATGGAGATACGCAGTATTTT. This codes for CASSWSGNGDTQYF.

This clonotype came up a few times. The genes are TRBV20-1 and TRBJ2-3, with 7 bases aligning to TRBD1. CDR3 length equals 17 residues. The germline V gene has CDR1 DFQATT and CDR2 SNEGSKA (reference sequence). The J segment lost 1 base and the V segment lost 3 bases, leaving 13 bases of the junction unmatched. Here the CDR3 DNA reads TGCAGTGCTAGCGTACAGGGGCCACTCGCACGCACAGATACGCAGTATTTT. Encoded protein: CSASVQGPLARTDTQYF.

This clonotype was counted only a few times. The chain recombines TRBV25-1 with TRBJ2-7; D perhaps matches TRBD2 (7 bases). The CDR3 loop spans 13 amino acids. CDR1 and CDR2 (germline): MGHDK, SYGVNS. The V end was cut by 4 bases, the J end by 5 bases, with 12 bases between. In DNA, the CDR3 is TGTGCCAGCAGTGGGGGGGGGCCGAACGAGCAGTACGTC. Residues: CASSGGGPNEQYV.

The sample holds many counts of this clonotype. The genes are TRBV12-3 or TRBV12-4 and TRBJ1-1, with D perhaps TRBD1 (5 bases). Between the trimmed V and J ends, which lost 3 bases and 4 bases, there was a span of 9 bases. The CDR3 has 13 amino acids. CDR3 coding DNA: TGTGCCAGCAGTTTGGGTGGGACCACTGAAGCTTTCTTT. Protein product: CASSLGGTTEAFF.

Written as DNA, the CDR3 is TGTGCCAGCAGCCCGCAGGGTGGGACTAACTATGGCTACACCTTC. It specifies CASSPQGGTNYGYTF. This chain connects TRBV5-4 to TRBJ1-2, with a possible D match to TRBD1 (5 bases). From germline, CDR1 is SGHNT and CDR2 YYREEE (reference sequence). The germline V and J ends were trimmed by 4 bases and 0 bases, with 13 bases remaining between them. The CDR3 consists of 15 residues.

The chain joins TRBV11-2 to TRBJ2-1, with 12 bases fitting TRBD2. Germline CDR1 reads SGHAT; CDR2 reads FQNNGV. The CDR3 consists of 16 residues. With 5 bases clipped from V and 9 bases from J, the junction kept 11 bases outside the gene matches. The CDR3 DNA is TGTGCCAGCAGCCCCCCCGGGACTAGCGGGCGGGTTGAGCAGTTCTTC. Its protein is CASSPPGTSGRVEQFF. The variable domain in full, with the rest retrieved from reference TRBV11-2 and TRBJ2-1, is EAGVAQSPRYKIIEKRQSVAFWCNPISGHATLYWYQQILGQGPKLLIQFQNNGVVDDSQLPKDRFSAERLKGVDSTLKIQPAKLEDSAVYLCASSPPGTSGRVEQFFGPGTRLTVL.

This clonotype was detected a few times. The chain's CDR3 is CASSEIQGRDGYTF. In nucleotides, the CDR3 is TGTGCCAGCAGTGAGATACAGGGGCGTGATGGCTACACCTTC. The V call is TRBV2, the J call TRBJ1-2; 7 bases map to TRBD1. Germline CDR1 SNHLY, CDR2 FYNNEI. J lost 6 bases, V lost 3 bases, and 7 bases had no gene match. This CDR3 region has 14 residues.

The chain has TRBV20-1 and TRBJ1-2; D remains ambiguous. The V end lost 2 bases, the J end lost 4 bases, and 8 bases lay between the germline ends. The CDR3 consists of 12 residues. Germline V lookup: CDR1 DFQATT, CDR2 SNEGSKA (reference sequence). Written as DNA, the CDR3 is TGCAGTGCTAGACCAGGACGCTATGGCTACACCTTC. Translating gives CSARPGRYGYTF.

This clonotype came up a few times. This rearrangement joins TRBV6-2 or TRBV6-3 to TRBJ1-5; 10 nucleotides match TRBD1. Germline CDR1 is MNHEY and CDR2 is SVGEGT. The length of the CDR3 is 17 residues. V shed 7 bases and J 5 bases; nucleotides not matched to a gene: 14. CDR3 in DNA: TGTGCCAGCAAATCTCTGCGGGACAGGGGCTTTGATCAGCCCCAGCATTTT. This encodes CASKSLRDRGFDQPQHF.